A selection of T cell receptor beta chains follows, all from one sample in a study of human T cells and chemical hapten exposure. Each CDR3 protein gets one entry after TCRdb re-called the RACE reads with MiXCR. This table has some 250,000 distinct CDR3 sequences, almost 8% appearing once. The sequences come from whole blood, collected in connection with sensitization to the hapten diphenylcyclopropenone (DPC). The origin of the receptors is a young man with alopecia areata. Some clones in this sample may be carry-over from other donors' samples. Each CDR3 is given without its conserved first and last residue.

v_gene	j_gene	len	CDR3aa
TRBV7-2	TRBJ2-7	12	ASSLGSVVYEQY
TRBV12-3/TRBV12-4	TRBJ2-2	10	ASSRAPGELF
TRBV7-2	TRBJ1-2	13	ASSLNPRRNYGYT
TRBV5-1	TRBJ2-5	18	ASSFPARPAGTELKETQY
TRBV6-2/TRBV6-3	TRBJ2-3	11	ASSSVAGYTQY
TRBV28	TRBJ1-2	11	ASSLLGSNGYT
TRBV7-8	TRBJ1-2	12	ASSLVGSGYGYT
TRBV7-6	TRBJ1-1	15	ASSQLSPAVGVTEAF
TRBV10-3	TRBJ2-5	12	AISEGTGRATQY
TRBV10-3	TRBJ1-2	10	AISQDFYGYT
TRBV11-2	TRBJ1-3	14	ASSRARGKSGNTIY
TRBV6-2/TRBV6-3	TRBJ2-5	13	ASSTFDPFQETQY
TRBV15	TRBJ1-6	15	ATKQTAGRLYNSPLH
TRBV12-3/TRBV12-4	TRBJ2-7	12	ASSDLAGAYEQY
TRBV5-5	TRBJ1-2	14	ASSLGTREDSPGYT
TRBV6-5	TRBJ2-3	10	ASKVGENTQY
TRBV7-2	TRBJ2-5	12	ASSLYDSQETQY
TRBV12-3/TRBV12-4	TRBJ2-1	11	AILDRLYNEQF
TRBV28	TRBJ1-2	12	ASDTGNRWYGYT
TRBV9	TRBJ2-1	12	ASTRDRVWNEQF
TRBV5-1	TRBJ1-2	12	ASSPSPGNYGYT
TRBV6-2/TRBV6-3	TRBJ1-5	10	ASRESRETQH
TRBV12-3/TRBV12-4	TRBJ1-1	12	ASSPGQVNTEAF
TRBV5-6	TRBJ1-4	10	ASSWGNEKLF
TRBV5-1	TRBJ1-2	16	ASSLEGTGLVSNYGYT
TRBV7-9	TRBJ2-5	11	ASKRDSQETQY
TRBV28	TRBJ2-7	9	ASSSGFEQY
TRBV28	TRBJ2-5	12	ASIRSPGQETQY
TRBV5-1	TRBJ2-1	11	ASSSQWDNEQF
TRBV27	TRBJ2-7	12	ASRSGTGPLEQY
TRBV12-3/TRBV12-4	TRBJ1-1	12	ASSFGEMNTEAF
TRBV20-1	TRBJ1-3	13	SARKPGPSGNTIY
TRBV20-1	TRBJ2-1	13	SARDRQTGGNEQF
TRBV20-1	TRBJ1-4	10	SATTTLEKLF
TRBV28	TRBJ1-2	10	ATQAGSNGYT
TRBV6-1	TRBJ2-7	13	ASSEALSGSYEQY
TRBV6-6	TRBJ2-1	11	ATTLSSYNEQF
TRBV28	TRBJ1-2	15	ASSLFPGSRRYYGYT
TRBV3-1	TRBJ2-2	10	ASSRIPGELF
TRBV4-1	TRBJ1-4	13	ASSQGQGGYEKLF
TRBV20-1	TRBJ1-6	12	SAKRDRQNSPLH
TRBV20-1	TRBJ1-2	13	SATQTGGWRYGYT
TRBV6-6	TRBJ2-1	12	ASSYATGYNEQF
TRBV7-2	TRBJ2-3	13	ASSLKASSTDTQY
TRBV7-9	TRBJ1-5	12	ASSPYYSNQPQH
TRBV29-1	TRBJ2-3	10	SVERPYDTQY
TRBV7-9	TRBJ1-1	13	ASSSLGRGRIEAF
TRBV6-2/TRBV6-3	TRBJ1-1	10	ASAHVYTEAF
TRBV4-3	TRBJ1-4	13	ASSQEWQVPEKLF
TRBV10-1	TRBJ2-1	12	ASSRVSANNEQF
TRBV4-3	TRBJ2-7	11	TSSQGIKREQY
TRBV7-2	TRBJ1-2	13	ASSFDRGTHYGYT
TRBV6-6	TRBJ1-5	12	ASTYWGADQPQH
TRBV5-1	TRBJ1-1	12	ASSPRQPNTEAF
TRBV5-1	TRBJ1-1	13	ASSLTGGEGTEAF
TRBV7-3	TRBJ2-1	14	ASSDVDRTVVDEQF
TRBV7-9	TRBJ2-6	15	ASRPGPLGAGANVLT
TRBV11-2	TRBJ1-2	10	ASSSLTEGYT
TRBV7-9	TRBJ1-6	13	ASSPGERQNSPLH
TRBV6-5	TRBJ2-2	13	ASSYVRADTGELF